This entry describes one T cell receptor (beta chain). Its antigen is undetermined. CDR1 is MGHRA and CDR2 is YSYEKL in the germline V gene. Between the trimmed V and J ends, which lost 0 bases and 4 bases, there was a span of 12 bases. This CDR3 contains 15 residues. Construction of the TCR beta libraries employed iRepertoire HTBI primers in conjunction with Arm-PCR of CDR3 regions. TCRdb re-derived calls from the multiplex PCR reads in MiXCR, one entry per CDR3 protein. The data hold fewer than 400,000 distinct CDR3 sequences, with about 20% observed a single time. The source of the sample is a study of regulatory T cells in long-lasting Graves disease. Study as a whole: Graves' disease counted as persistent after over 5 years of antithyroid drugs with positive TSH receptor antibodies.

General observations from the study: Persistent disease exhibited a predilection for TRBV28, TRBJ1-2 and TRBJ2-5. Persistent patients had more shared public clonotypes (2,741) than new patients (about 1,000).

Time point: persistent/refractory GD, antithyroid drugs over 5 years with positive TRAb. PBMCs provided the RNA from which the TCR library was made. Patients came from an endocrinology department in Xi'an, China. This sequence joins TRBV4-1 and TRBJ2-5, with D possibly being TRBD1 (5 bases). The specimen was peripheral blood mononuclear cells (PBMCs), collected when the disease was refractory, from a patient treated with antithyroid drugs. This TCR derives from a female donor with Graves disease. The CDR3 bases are TGCGCCAGCAGCCAAGATGAGACAGTTAGAGAGACCCAGTACTTC. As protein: CASSQDETVRETQYF.